What follows is one T cell receptor beta chain and its context. The data were taken from a study of T cell changes during pregnancy in multiple sclerosis. Some clones are missing from TCRdb's copy, which holds only in-frame ones; the method was immunoSEQ multiplex PCR. The repertoire includes about 92,000 clones, 80% to 95% of them detected once, and roughly 1.4% sits in the top ten. The sequencing here drew on peripheral blood, taken in the first trimester of pregnancy. The receptor was isolated from a female donor with multiple sclerosis, enrolled in a pregnancy study.

The CDR3 protein is CASSHPPQGNYEQYF. Written as DNA, the CDR3 is TGCGCCAGCAGCCATCCTCCGCAGGGAAACTACGAGCAGTACTTC. This chain connects TRBV4-1 to TRBJ2-7; tentatively, D is TRBD1 (5 bases). Trimming pared 3 bases from V and 3 bases from J, leaving 15 bases between. From germline, CDR1 is MGHRA and CDR2 YSYEKL. The CDR3 contains 15 residues.